Presented here are 5 T cell receptor beta chains from one specimen sequenced in a study of beta chain features in type 1 diabetes. Expressed TCRB transcripts were sequenced after all isolated RNA was converted to cDNA. Data came from immunoSEQ multiplex PCR; TCRdb stores just in-frame clones and leaves some out. The repertoire includes about 130,000 clones, about a tenth of them detected once, and roughly 0.7% sits in the top ten. Material: central memory CD4+ T cells from blood. All receptors derive from a man aged 18 to 29 in good health.

The genes are TRBV4-1 and TRBJ2-3, with 10 bases lining up with TRBD1. J was trimmed by 3 bases and V by 4 bases; bases with no gene match: 7. The CDR3 is 16 residues long. Per the germline V gene, CDR1 is MGHRA and CDR2 is YSYEKL. The CDR3 region is CASSPTWTGGTDTQYF. CDR3 nucleotides: TGCGCCAGCAGCCCCACCTGGACAGGGGGGACAGATACGCAGTATTTT.

This clone turned up a few times. A junction end diverges from the germline sequence, so it may reflect a read error. This chain links TRBV5-4 with TRBJ1-5; D is unclear. The length of the CDR3 is 14 residues. Germline V gene lookup returns CDR1 SGHNT and CDR2 YYREEE (reference sequence). CDR3 region: CASSQNARNQPQHF. CDR3 DNA: TGCGCCAGCAGCCAAAACGCACGGAATCAGCCCCAGCATTTT.

This clone was found a few times. The chain links TRBV11-2 to TRBJ2-1; a weak D match, TRBD2 (6 bases). CDR1 SGHAT and CDR2 FQNNGV come from the germline V gene. The CDR3 has 13 amino acids. The V end lost 5 bases, the J end lost 4 bases, and 9 bases lay between the germline ends. DNA for the CDR3: TGTGCCAGCAGCGAGGCGGGGTACAATGAGCAGTTCTTC. Translating gives CASSEAGYNEQFF.

This clone was detected a few times. The chain joins TRBV4-1 to TRBJ2-7, with TRBD1 identical over 7 bases. J lost 6 bases, V lost 2 bases, and 4 bases had no gene match. This CDR3 contains 13 residues. CDR1 is MGHRA and CDR2 is YSYEKL in the germline V gene. CDR3 loop: CASSQSDRAEQYF. The CDR3 DNA reads as TGCGCCAGCAGCCAATCAGACAGGGCCGAGCAGTACTTC.

CDR3: CASKGDRGRNEQFF. The CDR3 region has the DNA TGTGCCAGTAAGGGGGACAGGGGGAGGAATGAGCAGTTCTTC. V and J are TRBV19 and TRBJ2-1; 11 positions match TRBD1. This CDR3 contains 14 residues. Germline assignment: CDR1 LNHDA and CDR2 SQIVND (reference sequence). Losses at the gene ends were 7 bases for V and 7 bases for J; bases not matched to a gene: 6. Supplemented by reference TRBV19 and TRBJ2-1, the full variable domain reads DGGITQSPKYLFRKEGQNVTLSCEQNLNHDAMYWYRQDPGQGLRLIYYSQIVNDFQKGDIAEGYSVSREKKESFPLTVTSAQKNPTAFYLCASKGDRGRNEQFFGPGTRLTVL.